The present T cell receptor (beta chain) was sequenced within a study of blood T cells in healthy people across ages. With a J-beta primer mix and a sample-barcoded 5' primer, a second PCR ran about 6 to 11 cycles. TCRdb recomputed calls from the 5' RACE reads with MiXCR, one row per CDR3 protein. The sample includes under 1 million distinct CDR3 sequences, under 55% of them seen just once. This clonotype came up a few times. What it binds is unknown. The length of the CDR3 is 13 residues. Germline lookup yields CDR1 KGHDR and CDR2 SFDVKD. With 8 bases removed from V and 0 bases from J, the gap between germline ends came to 7 bases. Whole-study results and caveats: Expanded clonotype changes were possibly confounded by unknown donor CMV status. Naive T cell percentage showed a strong correlation with TCR beta diversity. Versus aged donors, long-lived donors had higher diversity and more naive CD4+ cells. Per million T cells, TCR beta diversity dropped roughly linearly as age increased.

The sequenced sample was blood. This receptor was identified in a man aged 55 to 70 in good health. The rearrangement joins TRBV24-1 to TRBJ2-4; the D is unclear. CDR3 DNA sequence: TGTGCCACCAACTCTCTAGCCAAAAACATTCAGTACTTC. Translating gives CATNSLAKNIQYF.